A selection of T cell receptor beta chains follows, all from one sample in a study of Graves' ophthalmopathy and Graves' hyperthyroidism. TCRdb reprocessed the multiplex PCR reads via MiXCR and lists one record per CDR3 protein. In the table there are over a million distinct CDR3 sequences, about two fifths of which are singletons. The specimen was peripheral blood or thyroid tissue (not recorded which). The receptors derive from an adult man with Graves' hyperthyroidism. CDR3s include the opening cysteine and the closing phenylalanine or tryptophan. The order of the fields is CDR3 protein, CDR3 DNA, clone size, D gene, V gene, J gene. A D gene is named only where the DNA matches it firmly. Clone size is stated in some rows and not others, as once, few, many or a class when expanded.

CDR3: CAIALDGPDYGYTF; DNA: TGTGCCATCGCACTAGACGGACCGGACTATGGCTACACCTTC; size: once; D: .; V: TRBV2; J: TRBJ1-2
CDR3: CASTRMGNTEAFF; DNA: TGTGCCAGCACGAGAATGGGGAACACTGAAGCTTTCTTT; size: many; D: .; V: TRBV6-2/TRBV6-3; J: TRBJ1-1
CDR3: CSVYPGPRPF; DNA: TGCAGCGTTTACCCGGGGCCTCGACCTTTC; size: .; D: .; V: TRBV29-1; J: TRBJ1-2
CDR3: CSVDREDEAFF; DNA: TGCAGCGTTGACAGGGAAGATGAAGCTTTCTTT; size: .; D: .; V: TRBV29-1; J: TRBJ1-1
CDR3: CAISSTSGRIGETQYF; DNA: TGTGCCATCAGCTCGACTAGCGGGAGGATCGGAGAGACCCAGTACTTC; size: once; D: TRBD2; V: TRBV10-3; J: TRBJ2-5
CDR3: CASTTTQGINEKLFF; DNA: TGTGCCAGCACCACAACACAGGGAATTAATGAAAAACTGTTTTTT; size: many; D: .; V: TRBV7-2; J: TRBJ1-4
CDR3: CASTGTGDMPQHF; DNA: TGTGCCAGCACCGGGACAGGCGACATGCCCCAGCATTTT; size: .; D: TRBD1; V: TRBV2; J: TRBJ1-5
CDR3: CATSAKDRGRTYEQYF; DNA: TGTGCCACCAGCGCAAAGGACAGGGGCCGGACCTACGAGCAGTACTTC; size: many; D: TRBD1; V: TRBV15; J: TRBJ2-7
CDR3: CATSRPNDF; DNA: TGTGCCACCAGCAGGCCTAACGACTTC; size: few; D: .; V: TRBV15; J: TRBJ2-6
CDR3: CASSIDRRPQHF; DNA: TGTGCCAGTAGTATTGATCGGCGGCCCCAGCATTTT; size: many; D: .; V: TRBV19; J: TRBJ1-5
CDR3: CSHRTGVGAFF; DNA: TGCAGTCATCGGACAGGGGTTGGGGCTTTCTTT; size: once; D: TRBD1; V: TRBV29-1; J: TRBJ1-1
CDR3: CASSRTLLSGANVLTF; DNA: TGTGCCAGCAGTCGTACTCTGCTTTCTGGGGCCAACGTCCTGACTTTC; size: .; D: .; V: TRBV25-1; J: TRBJ2-6
CDR3: CASSSLQGLQETQYF; DNA: TGTGCCAGCAGCTCACTACAGGGGCTCCAAGAGACCCAGTACTTC; size: .; D: TRBD1; V: TRBV9; J: TRBJ2-5
CDR3: CASSAAGQQGAYEQYF; DNA: TGTGCCAGCAGCGCCGCGGGGCAACAGGGGGCCTACGAGCAGTACTTC; size: .; D: TRBD1; V: TRBV4-2; J: TRBJ2-7
CDR3: CASSESGREGYTF; DNA: TGCGCCAGCAGTGAATCTGGCCGGGAGGGCTACACCTTC; size: many; D: .; V: TRBV10-2; J: TRBJ1-2
CDR3: CASTLMRGSLSPLHF; DNA: TGTGCCAGCACGCTTATGAGGGGTTCATTGTCACCCCTCCACTTT; size: .; D: .; V: TRBV7-2; J: TRBJ1-6
CDR3: CASSLRDNYEQYF; DNA: TGTGCCAGCAGCTTAAGGGACAACTACGAGCAGTACTTC; size: many; D: .; V: TRBV7-8; J: TRBJ2-7
CDR3: CASSKTGGFETQYF; DNA: TGTGCCAGCAGCAAAACAGGGGGTTTTGAGACCCAGTACTTC; size: many; D: TRBD1; V: TRBV11-2; J: TRBJ2-5
CDR3: CAISAGQGNYEQYF; DNA: TGTGCCATCAGTGCGGGACAGGGGAACTACGAGCAGTACTTC; size: .; D: TRBD1; V: TRBV10-3; J: TRBJ2-7
CDR3: CASSAREEETQYF; DNA: TGTGCCAGCAGTGCCCGGGAAGAAGAGACCCAGTACTTC; size: many; D: .; V: TRBV5-4; J: TRBJ2-5
CDR3: CASSLAGQGETQYF; DNA: TGTGCCAGCAGCTTAGCGGGACAGGGGGAGACCCAGTACTTC; size: .; D: TRBD1; V: TRBV7-2; J: TRBJ2-5
CDR3: CAWSVRDTGELFF; DNA: TGTGCCTGGAGTGTAAGGGACACCGGGGAGCTGTTTTTT; size: .; D: .; V: TRBV30; J: TRBJ2-2
CDR3: CASTIAMTESYEQYF; DNA: TGTGCCAGCACTATAGCGATGACAGAATCCTACGAGCAGTACTTC; size: once; D: .; V: TRBV7-9; J: TRBJ2-7
CDR3: CAISEAPRTGLGANVLTF; DNA: TGTGCCATCAGTGAGGCACCCCGGACGGGATTAGGGGCCAACGTCCTGACTTTC; size: few; D: .; V: TRBV10-3; J: TRBJ2-6
CDR3: CASIGRLHQPQHF; DNA: TGTGCCAGCATTGGGAGGTTACATCAGCCCCAGCATTTT; size: few; D: .; V: TRBV7-9; J: TRBJ1-5
CDR3: CSALTGVNQPQHF; DNA: TGCAGCGCTCTGACAGGGGTAAATCAGCCCCAGCATTTT; size: .; D: TRBD1; V: TRBV29-1; J: TRBJ1-5
CDR3: CASSLSSPDSASGNTIYF; DNA: TGCGCCAGCAGCCTCAGTTCCCCAGACAGTGCCTCTGGAAACACCATATATTTT; size: .; D: .; V: TRBV5-1; J: TRBJ1-3
CDR3: CATSRDWDRDSEEQYF; DNA: TGTGCCACCAGCAGAGATTGGGACAGGGATTCGGAAGAGCAGTACTTC; size: once; D: TRBD1; V: TRBV15; J: TRBJ2-7
CDR3: CASSWAGGGLTAEQYF; DNA: TGCGCCAGCAGTTGGGCCGGCGGGGGGCTCACTGCCGAGCAGTACTTC; size: .; D: TRBD2; V: TRBV5-1; J: TRBJ2-7
CDR3: CASSLFLGDGYTF; DNA: TGTGCCAGCAGTTTATTCTTGGGGGACGGCTACACCTTC; size: few; D: .; V: TRBV27; J: TRBJ1-2
CDR3: CSAPPPGRSYEQYF; DNA: TGCAGTGCACCCCCACCGGGACGGAGCTACGAGCAGTACTTC; size: many; D: .; V: TRBV20-1; J: TRBJ2-7
CDR3: CASSLVGALQETQYF; DNA: TGTGCCAGCAGCTTAGTCGGGGCACTCCAAGAGACCCAGTACTTC; size: many; D: .; V: TRBV7-2; J: TRBJ2-5
CDR3: CASSSGKWDLDEQYF; DNA: TGTGCCAGCAGCTCTGGGAAATGGGACTTAGACGAGCAGTACTTC; size: few; D: .; V: TRBV7-2; J: TRBJ2-7
CDR3: CASLSDQGGAFF; DNA: TGTGCCAGCTTATCGGACCAAGGAGGAGCTTTCTTT; size: many; D: .; V: TRBV2; J: TRBJ1-1
CDR3: CSARARTSASTYEQYF; DNA: TGCAGTGCTAGAGCCCGGACTAGCGCAAGTACCTACGAGCAGTACTTC; size: .; D: TRBD2; V: TRBV20-1; J: TRBJ2-7
CDR3: CASSQDRGGRETQYF; DNA: TGTGCCAGCAGCCAAGACAGGGGCGGTCGGGAGACCCAGTACTTC; size: .; D: TRBD1; V: TRBV10-3; J: TRBJ2-5
CDR3: CASSARGRLETQYF; DNA: TGTGCCAGCAGTGCCAGGGGGCGACTAGAGACCCAGTACTTC; size: many; D: TRBD1; V: TRBV25-1; J: TRBJ2-5
CDR3: CSVDLGNSPYEQYF; DNA: TGCAGCGTTGATTTGGGAAATTCCCCCTACGAGCAGTACTTC; size: many; D: .; V: TRBV29-1; J: TRBJ2-7
CDR3: CSASAGSGRAIYNSPLHF; DNA: TGCAGTGCTAGTGCCGGCTCGGGCAGGGCCATCTATAATTCACCCCTCCACTTT; size: .; D: .; V: TRBV20-1; J: TRBJ1-6
CDR3: CASSQGTLSSYEQYF; DNA: TGTGCCAGCAGCCAAGGGACTTTGAGCTCCTACGAGCAGTACTTC; size: .; D: .; V: TRBV11-2; J: TRBJ2-7
CDR3: CASSLTRGEETQYF; DNA: TGTGCCAGCAGCTTAACGAGGGGGGAAGAGACCCAGTACTTC; size: many; D: .; V: TRBV7-6; J: TRBJ2-5